One and the same sample provided the 28 T cell receptor beta chains below, sequenced in a study of CD8 T cells in ankylosing spondylitis. Which antigens these TCRs recognize remains unknown. MiXCR, run by TCRdb on the 5' RACE reads, gives a single entry per CDR3 protein. This table has 100,000 to 150,000 distinct CDR3 sequences, approximately 17% appearing once. Regarding the study as a whole: Within ankylosing spondylitis blood, a TCR beta motif made up of seven to nine highly homologous variants appeared to be characteristic.

Sequenced material: blood, either unsorted or a sorted T cell fraction (not recorded which). Every receptor here comes from a male donor with ankylosing spondylitis.

This clonotype has at least ten counts. The chain uses TRBV5-6 and TRBJ2-1, with 8 bases matching TRBD2. The CDR3 runs to 16 residues. V shed 1 base, J shed 5 bases, and the junction held 8 bases outside the gene matches. The V gene's germline CDR1 is SGHDT and CDR2 YYEEEE. In DNA form, the CDR3 reads TGTGCCAGCAGCTTGCCCAGGACTAGCTCGGACAATGAGCAGTTCTTC. Encoded protein: CASSLPRTSSDNEQFF.

The genes are TRBV27 and TRBJ2-7; maybe TRBD2 (5 bases). Trimming pared 3 bases from V and 4 bases from J, leaving 10 bases between. Germline CDR1 MNHEY, CDR2 SMNVEV (reference sequence). CDR3 size: 13 residues. Here the CDR3 reads CASSLGSGYEQYF. The CDR3 coding sequence is TGTGCCAGCAGTTTGGGATCGGGATACGAGCAGTACTTC.

Ten or more counts support this clonotype. The rearrangement links TRBV29-1 to TRBJ2-1; D may be TRBD2 (6 bases). Per germline, CDR1 SQVTM and CDR2 ANQGSEA. With 6 bases removed from V and 0 bases from J, the gap between germline ends came to 15 bases. The length of the CDR3 is 15 residues. The CDR3 is CSVGGENYSYNEQFF. The CDR3, as DNA: TGCAGCGTCGGAGGGGAGAATTACTCCTACAATGAGCAGTTCTTC.

J is TRBJ2-2 and V is TRBV24-1; no definite D call. V was clipped by 5 bases and J by 1 base, with 4 bases between them. CDR1 KGHDR and CDR2 SFDVKD come from the germline V gene. This CDR3 is built from 13 residues. The CDR3 sequence is CATSAVNTGELFF. CDR3 in DNA: TGTGCCACCAGTGCCGTGAACACCGGGGAGCTGTTTTTT.

Only a few counts were recorded for this clonotype. The rearrangement links TRBV18 to TRBJ2-1; TRBD1 aligns across 8 bases. CDR3 size: 15 residues. Germline assignment: CDR1 KGHSH and CDR2 LQKENI. The V and J ends lost 3 bases and 8 bases, in that order; junction bases with no gene match: 9. In DNA, the CDR3 is TGTGCCAGCTCACCGTCCGGGACAGGAGGGCATGAGCAGTTCTTC. This encodes CASSPSGTGGHEQFF.

This clonotype was counted only a few times. V and J are TRBV12-3 or TRBV12-4 and TRBJ2-7; no clear D gene. Trimming left V 5 bases short and J 4 bases short, with 9 bases between. This CDR3 contains 12 residues. CDR3 bases: TGTGCCAGCAGTCTCGCCCTGTACGAGCAGTACTTC. The encoded protein is CASSLALYEQYF.

This clonotype was counted a few times. CDR3 in amino acids: CASSLYGNMNTEAFF. CDR3 sequence (DNA): TGTGCCAGCAGTTTATACGGCAACATGAACACTGAAGCTTTCTTT. The J gene is TRBJ1-1, the V gene TRBV27; D is undetermined. V was clipped by 1 base and J by 0 bases, with 9 bases between them. CDR3 length equals 15 residues. CDR1 and CDR2 from the germline V gene are MNHEY and SMNVEV (reference sequence).

The genes are TRBV7-3 and TRBJ2-3; D not resolved. V dropped 1 base and J dropped 5 bases, with 10 bases sitting between them. Germline CDR1 and CDR2: SGHTA and FQGTGA. The CDR3 is made up of 14 amino acids. Here the CDR3 DNA reads TGTGCCAGCAGCTTAAACCCTTACCAAGATACGCAGTATTTT. Amino acid sequence: CASSLNPYQDTQYF.

This clonotype was picked up a small number of times. The V and J genes are TRBV4-1 and TRBJ2-7; D not certain. Between the trimmed V and J ends, which lost 1 base and 4 bases, there was a span of 20 bases. Germline values: CDR1 MGHRA, CDR2 YSYEKL. The CDR3 totals 17 residues. CDR3 sequence reads: CASSQGEGALLRYEQYF. CDR3 nucleotides: TGCGCCAGCAGCCAAGGAGAAGGCGCGTTGCTCCGGTACGAGCAGTACTTC.

This clonotype was counted a few times. The rearrangement links TRBV29-1 to TRBJ2-1, with a tentative D call TRBD1 (6 bases). CDR3 length: 15 residues. V was clipped by 3 bases and J by 6 bases, with 18 bases between them. CDR1 and CDR2 from the germline V gene are SQVTM and ANQGSEA. The CDR3 DNA follows: TGCAGCGTTGAGACTACAGGGTCGCTGCGCAATGAGCAGTTCTTC. As protein: CSVETTGSLRNEQFF.

V and J are TRBV12-3 or TRBV12-4 and TRBJ2-1, with 9 bases identical to TRBD2. This CDR3 spans 16 amino acids. V shed 4 bases and J 10 bases; nucleotides not matched to a gene: 14. The CDR3 is CASSSLGSGSPGEQFF. The CDR3 bases are TGTGCCAGCAGTTCTCTGGGTAGCGGGAGCCCGGGGGAGCAGTTCTTC.

This clonotype was detected a few times. This sequence joins TRBV4-2 and TRBJ2-1; a possible D gene is TRBD2 (6 bases). The V gene's germline CDR1 is LGHNA and CDR2 YNFKEQ. There are 13 residues in the CDR3. V was pared by 5 bases and J by 9 bases, with 14 bases between. The CDR3 is CASSGISSGEQFF. DNA of the CDR3: TGTGCCAGCAGCGGGATAAGTAGCGGTGAGCAGTTCTTC.

The chain's CDR3 is CASSQDGVSSYNSPLHF. The CDR3 DNA is TGCGCCAGCAGCCAAGACGGGGTTAGCTCCTATAATTCACCCCTCCACTTT. The V and J genes are TRBV4-1 and TRBJ1-6; no clear D. Germline V CDR1 and CDR2: MGHRA, YSYEKL. V was pared by 0 bases and J by 0 bases, with 9 bases between. This CDR3 is 17 amino acids long.

The V call is TRBV27, the J call TRBJ1-1; a possible D gene is TRBD1 (6 bases). The CDR3 spans 14 residues. V gave up 1 base and J gave up 4 bases, with 10 bases separating them. Germline CDR1 is MNHEY and CDR2 is SMNVEV (reference sequence). As DNA, the CDR3 is TGTGCCAGCAGTTTATTGGGGGCGCGCACTGAAGCTTTCTTT. Encoded protein: CASSLLGARTEAFF.

The chain links TRBV6-1 to TRBJ1-6; D perhaps matches TRBD1 (5 bases). CDR3 length: 13 residues. V was shortened by 8 bases and J by 4 bases, with 9 bases between the two germline ends. From germline, CDR1 is MNHNS and CDR2 SASEGT. CDR3 sequence reads: CASGDGYNSPLHF. In DNA form, the CDR3 reads TGTGCCAGCGGGGACGGATATAATTCACCCCTCCACTTT.

DNA for the CDR3: TGTGCCAGCAGCTTAATACGGGGTCCTAATGAAAAACTGTTTTTT. This sequence encodes CASSLIRGPNEKLFF. This chain uses TRBV11-2 with TRBJ1-4; D is unresolved. The CDR3 consists of 15 residues. The V end was cut by 2 bases, the J end by 3 bases, with 10 bases between. Germline V gene data show CDR1 as SGHAT and CDR2 as FQNNGV.

As DNA, the CDR3 is TGTGCCAGCAGTTTATATCAGCTAGGGGAAGAGACCCAGTACTTC. This codes for CASSLYQLGEETQYF. J is TRBJ2-5 and V is TRBV28; tentatively, D is TRBD1 (5 bases). The CDR3 contains 15 residues. The V end was cut by 1 base, the J end by 3 bases, with 12 bases between. Germline V gene lookup returns CDR1 MDHEN and CDR2 SYDVKM. The full variable domain, completed using reference TRBV28 and TRBJ2-5, is DVKVTQSSRYLVKRTGEKVFLECVQDMDHENMFWYRQDPGLGLRLIYFSYDVKMKEKGDIPEGYSVSREKKERFSLILESASTNQTSMYLCASSLYQLGEETQYFGPGTRLLVL.

This sequence joins TRBV14 and TRBJ2-2; no reliable D call. Germline CDR1 reads SGHDN; CDR2 reads FVKESK. The CDR3 consists of 15 residues. V was trimmed by 0 bases and J by 3 bases, leaving 8 bases between them. This CDR3 is CASSQDRLYTGELFF. DNA of the CDR3: TGTGCCAGCAGCCAAGATCGGCTCTACACCGGGGAGCTGTTTTTT.

V and J are TRBV27 and TRBJ2-6; D is undetermined. Germline V gene lookup returns CDR1 MNHEY and CDR2 SMNVEV (reference sequence). Trimming stripped 3 bases from V and 0 bases from J, with 6 bases between. The CDR3 contains 15 residues. This CDR3 is CASSFGASGANVLTF. CDR3 bases: TGTGCCAGCAGTTTCGGCGCCTCTGGGGCCAACGTCCTGACTTTC.

Only a few counts were recorded for this clonotype. V is TRBV14 and J is TRBJ1-2, with a possible D match to TRBD1 (5 bases). The CDR3 has 13 amino acids. Germline V gives CDR1 SGHDN, CDR2 FVKESK. Trimming took 0 bases from V and 8 from J, leaving 10 bases between them. Here the CDR3 reads CASSQDRGSGYTF. Here the CDR3 DNA reads TGTGCCAGCAGCCAAGATCGGGGGAGCGGCTACACCTTC.

The genes are TRBV27 and TRBJ2-1; 10 positions agree with TRBD2. Trimming cost V 7 bases and J 0 bases; bases outside gene matches: 6. Germline CDR1 is MNHEY and CDR2 is SMNVEV (reference sequence). This CDR3 has 16 amino acids. The CDR3 region is CASKFSGRFSYNEQFF. The CDR3 region has the DNA TGTGCCAGCAAATTTAGCGGGAGGTTCTCCTACAATGAGCAGTTCTTC.

V usage is TRBV27 and J usage is TRBJ1-2, with D hard to call. Trimming left V 3 bases short and J 3 bases short, with 8 bases between. The V gene's germline CDR1 is MNHEY and CDR2 SMNVEV (reference sequence). The CDR3 runs to 13 residues. CDR3 protein: CASSFGPDYGYTF. The CDR3 nucleotides read TGTGCCAGCAGTTTTGGGCCCGACTATGGCTACACCTTC.

The chain carries TRBV30 and TRBJ2-7; no firm D call. Germline-derived CDR1 and CDR2 are GTSNPN and SVGIG (reference sequence). CDR3 length equals 12 residues. The V end was cut by 3 bases, the J end by 0 bases, with 6 bases between. The DNA for the CDR3 is TGTGCCTGGAGCCTCGACTCCTACGAGCAGTACTTC. Encoded protein: CAWSLDSYEQYF.

A few counts support this clonotype. The V gene is TRBV9, the J gene TRBJ2-1, with TRBD2 matching 7 bases. The CDR3 covers 15 residues. V shed 3 bases, J shed 5 bases, and the junction held 8 bases outside the gene matches. CDR1 SGDLS and CDR2 YYNGEE come from the germline V gene. CDR3 in DNA: TGTGCCAGCAGCGCAGAGGGAGGGAGGGACAATGAGCAGTTCTTC. The encoded protein is CASSAEGGRDNEQFF.

This clonotype was seen only a few times. The chain links TRBV27 to TRBJ2-2; 10 nucleotides agree with TRBD1. The CDR3 extends over 16 amino acids. Losses at the gene ends were 5 bases for V and 4 bases for J; bases not matched to a gene: 7. Germline CDR1 reads MNHEY; CDR2 reads SMNVEV (reference sequence). The CDR3 region is CASSVGGTGVTGELFF. The CDR3 nucleotides are TGTGCCAGCAGTGTAGGAGGGACAGGGGTCACCGGGGAGCTGTTTTTT.

The chain links TRBV20-1 to TRBJ2-1, with TRBD2 matching over 11 bases. The germline V gene has CDR1 DFQATT and CDR2 SNEGSKA (reference sequence). CDR3 length: 16 amino acids. Losses at the gene ends were 0 bases for V and 4 bases for J; bases not matched to a gene: 5. Here the CDR3 reads CSARDTLAGEYNEQFF. The CDR3 region has the DNA TGCAGTGCTAGAGATACACTAGCGGGAGAATACAATGAGCAGTTCTTC.

This chain joins TRBV7-6 and TRBJ2-7; D remains unclear. CDR3 length: 12 amino acids. The germline gives CDR1 SGHVS, CDR2 FNYEAQ. Between the trimmed V and J ends, which lost 3 bases and 3 bases, there was a span of 6 bases. In DNA, the CDR3 is TGTGCCAGCAGCTTTGATGGCTACGAGCAGTACTTC. It codes for CASSFDGYEQYF.

The rearrangement links TRBV4-2 to TRBJ2-2, with D tentatively TRBD2 (5 bases). V gave up 0 bases and J gave up 1 base, with 12 bases separating them. The CDR3 is 17 residues long. The germline V gene has CDR1 LGHNA and CDR2 YNFKEQ. The CDR3 here is CASSQESGIVNTGELFF. In DNA, the CDR3 is TGTGCCAGCAGCCAAGAATCGGGGATAGTGAACACCGGGGAGCTGTTTTTT.